These T cell receptor beta chains were read from a single sample in a study of blood T cell repertoires in COVID-19. Libraries were prepared by immunoSEQ multiplex PCR; TCRdb keeps only in-frame clonotypes and omits some of them. The sample includes about 380,000 clones, approximately 81% of them seen just once. The sequenced sample consisted of peripheral blood. Receptors originate from a young woman with acute or convalescent COVID-19. The CDR3 runs from the conserved cysteine through the conserved F or W. A D gene is named only where the DNA matches it firmly. Clone size, where shown, is once, few, many, or a class for clones that have expanded.

TRBV5-1	TRBD1	TRBJ2-5	few	TGCGCCAGCAGCTCAGGGGGTTTGAAGGAGACCCAGTACTTC	CASSSGGLKETQYF
TRBV5-1	TRBD1	TRBJ2-7	NA	TGCGCCAGCAGCTTTGCGGAAGGACAGGGACCATCCTACGAGCAGTACTTC	CASSFAEGQGPSYEQYF
TRBV24-1	NA	TRBJ1-5	NA	TGTGCCACCTCAGGGAATTGGCGTCAGCCCCAGCATTTT	CATSGNWRQPQHF
TRBV7-9	TRBD1	TRBJ2-5	NA	TGTGCCAGCACCAATGGGACAGGGCAAGAGACCCAGTACTTC	CASTNGTGQETQYF
TRBV11-2	NA	TRBJ1-1	NA	TGTGCCAGCAGCTTATTATCAGGCTTGAACACTGAAGCTTTCTTT	CASSLLSGLNTEAFF
TRBV10-2	TRBD2	TRBJ2-5	few	TGCGCCAGCAGTGATCCTAAGCGGGGGGTAGAGACCCAGTACTTC	CASSDPKRGVETQYF
TRBV2	NA	TRBJ1-5	NA	TGTGCCAGCAGTGGGACACCCGTCAGGAGCAATCAGCCCCAGCATTTT	CASSGTPVRSNQPQHF
TRBV28	NA	TRBJ1-1	NA	TGTGCCAGCTTTTATCTTGAAGCTTTCTTT	CASFYLEAFF
TRBV5-8	NA	TRBJ1-3	NA	TGTGCCAGCAGCTTGGGTGGGACACTTTCTGGAAACACCATATATTTT	CASSLGGTLSGNTIYF
TRBV27	TRBD1	TRBJ1-5	NA	TGTGCCAGCAGTTCCGGGACAGGGTATCAGCCCCAGCATTTT	CASSSGTGYQPQHF
TRBV19	TRBD2	TRBJ2-1	NA	TGTGCCAGTAGTATGATTTGGGGGATAGCGGGGCAATACAACAATGAGCAGTTCTTC	CASSMIWGIAGQYNNEQFF
TRBV6-5	NA	TRBJ1-2	once	TGTGCCAGCAGTTATAGGGGGATGAGTGGCTACACCTTC	CASSYRGMSGYTF
TRBV6-5	NA	TRBJ1-1	NA	TGTGCCAGCAAAAGTCCAACAGGGTTCGCTGAAGCTTTCTTT	CASKSPTGFAEAFF
TRBV30	NA	TRBJ2-3	NA	TGTGCCTGGGGGGGAGGCACAGATACGCAGTATTTT	CAWGGGTDTQYF
TRBV30	NA	TRBJ1-2	NA	TGTGCCTGGGCTCCCCTCTATGGCTACACCTTC	CAWAPLYGYTF
TRBV12-3/TRBV12-4	NA	TRBJ2-5	NA	TGTGCCAGCAGTACCAGACATCGGGAGACCCAGTACTTC	CASSTRHRETQYF
TRBV5-1	NA	TRBJ1-1	few	TGCGCCAGCAGGACCTACCGGTCATCAGGGGCTGAGACTGAAGCTTTCTTT	CASRTYRSSGAETEAFF
TRBV6-5	TRBD1	TRBJ2-7	NA	TGTGCCAGCAGCCTGGAGGACAGGGCTTTGTACGAGCAGTACTTC	CASSLEDRALYEQYF
TRBV7-9	NA	TRBJ1-4	NA	TGTGCCAGCAGCCAGGAGGGTGGGAATGAAAAACTGTTTTTT	CASSQEGGNEKLFF
TRBV27	TRBD1	TRBJ1-1	NA	TGTGCCAGCAGTTTATCCCAGGGGGCTCAGACTGAAGCTTTCTTT	CASSLSQGAQTEAFF
TRBV29-1	TRBD1	TRBJ1-5	NA	TGCAGCGTTGCCCGTAGCAGGGGGCTCGATCAGCCCCAGCATTTT	CSVARSRGLDQPQHF
TRBV5-1	NA	TRBJ2-3	once	TGCGCCAGCAGCTTGGCGGACAGCCACACAGATACGCAGTATTTT	CASSLADSHTDTQYF
TRBV12-5	TRBD2	TRBJ2-5	NA	TGTGCTAGTGGTGCTAGCGGGGGACAAGAGACCCAGTACTTC	CASGASGGQETQYF
TRBV2	TRBD2	TRBJ2-7	few	TGTGCCAGCACGATCCAGCGGGAGACCTACGAGCAGTACTTC	CASTIQRETYEQYF
TRBV27	TRBD1	TRBJ1-2	NA	TGTGCCAGCAGTTTCTTGGTCAGGGGGCGGTTTTCTAACTATGGCTACACCTTC	CASSFLVRGRFSNYGYTF
TRBV5-6	TRBD1	TRBJ2-5	NA	TGTGCCAGCAGCTGGGACAGGGCTCAAGAGACCCAGTACTTC	CASSWDRAQETQYF
TRBV6-2/TRBV6-3	NA	TRBJ2-2	many	TGTGCCAGCAGTCCCAAATGGGCAGCAGGGAACACCGGGGAGCTGTTTTTT	CASSPKWAAGNTGELFF
TRBV7-9	TRBD2	TRBJ2-2	NA	TGTGCCAGCAGCTTGCTAGCGGGAGGTACCGGGGAGCTGTTTTTT	CASSLLAGGTGELFF
TRBV6-5	NA	TRBJ1-5	NA	TGTGCCAGCAGTTACGCCCGGGGACAGCCCCAGCATTTT	CASSYARGQPQHF